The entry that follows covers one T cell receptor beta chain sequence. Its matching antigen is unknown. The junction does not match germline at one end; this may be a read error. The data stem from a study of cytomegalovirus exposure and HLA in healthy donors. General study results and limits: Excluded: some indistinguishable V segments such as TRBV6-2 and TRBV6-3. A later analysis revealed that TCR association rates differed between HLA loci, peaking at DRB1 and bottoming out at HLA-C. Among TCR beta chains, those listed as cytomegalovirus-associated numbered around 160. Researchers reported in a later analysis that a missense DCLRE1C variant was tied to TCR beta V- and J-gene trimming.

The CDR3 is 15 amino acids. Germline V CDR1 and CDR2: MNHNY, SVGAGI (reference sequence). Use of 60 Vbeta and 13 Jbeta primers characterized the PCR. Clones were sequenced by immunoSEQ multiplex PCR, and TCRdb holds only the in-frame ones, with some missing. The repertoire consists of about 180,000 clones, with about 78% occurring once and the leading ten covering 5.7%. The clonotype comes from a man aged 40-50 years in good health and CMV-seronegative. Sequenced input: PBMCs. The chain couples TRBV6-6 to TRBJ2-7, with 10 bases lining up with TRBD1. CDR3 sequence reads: CASSHSGTGVYEQYF. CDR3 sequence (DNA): TGTGCCAGCAGTCACTCGGGGACAGGGGTCTACGAGCAGTACTTC.